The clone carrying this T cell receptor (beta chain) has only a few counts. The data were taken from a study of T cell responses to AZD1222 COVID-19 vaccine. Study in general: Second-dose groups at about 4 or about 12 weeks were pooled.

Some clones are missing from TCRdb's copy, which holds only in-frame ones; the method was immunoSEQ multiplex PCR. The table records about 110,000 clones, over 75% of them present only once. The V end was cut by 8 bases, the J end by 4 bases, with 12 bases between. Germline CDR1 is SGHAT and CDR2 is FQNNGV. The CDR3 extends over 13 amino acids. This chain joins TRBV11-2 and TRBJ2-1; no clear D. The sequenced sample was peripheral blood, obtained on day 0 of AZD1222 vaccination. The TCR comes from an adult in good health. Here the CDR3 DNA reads TGTGCCAGCGGAAGGGCCCGATACAATGAGCAGTTCTTC. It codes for CASGRARYNEQFF. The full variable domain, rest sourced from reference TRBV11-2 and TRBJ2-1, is EAGVAQSPRYKIIEKRQSVAFWCNPISGHATLYWYQQILGQGPKLLIQFQNNGVVDDSQLPKDRFSAERLKGVDSTLKIQPAKLEDSAVYLCASGRARYNEQFFGPGTRLTVL.